The entry below gives a single TCR beta chain sequence along with its context. This record belongs to a study of T cells expressing NK-cell markers. Study background: The study sequenced eight donors, seven HCMV-seropositive and one seronegative.

The CDR3 is 14 amino acids. From germline, CDR1 is SGHTA and CDR2 FQGNSA. No DNA is given; TCRdb re-called the 5' RACE reads and lists each CDR3 protein once. The ten top clones account for around 10%, within a sample of 140,000 to 150,000 distinct CDR3 sequences. Sequenced material: blood T cells: a sorted CD56 or NKG2C T cell subset, CD4+ or CD8+ T cells, or bulk PBMC T cells (not recorded which). The rearrangement uses TRBV7-2 and TRBJ2-3. This receptor was taken from a man aged 18 to 30 in good health. The CDR3 is CASRPLGTTDTQYF.